This T cell receptor beta chain originates from a study of molecular identifiers for immune sequencing clone quantification. Overall study context: Five portions were made in replicates from RNA of 20,000 or 100,000 naive CD8 cells, and four underwent sequencing.

Points from the study as a whole: Naive cells had under 1% of molecules in clones above 20 RNA copies, effectors over 99%. Among about 1 million naive cells, as was reported, spiked Jurkat TCR RNA from one cell was detectable.

Ten or more counts support this clonotype. What it binds is unknown. The authors built bulk TCR libraries by previously described methods with listed TCR primers. TCRdb fed the PCR reads into MiXCR, producing one record per CDR3 protein. The data show around 82,000 distinct CDR3 sequences, 19% seen once. The sequencing input was naive CD8+ T cells from blood, with Jurkat cell RNA spiked in. Noted subset: FACS-sorted CD8+CD4-CCR7+CD45RA+ naive T cells. This sequence was found in a human donor in good health. Some libraries in this study had Jurkat cell RNA spiked in.

This CDR3 is CASSETSRNTGELFF. CDR3 DNA sequence: TGTGCCAGCAGTGAAACTAGCAGAAACACCGGGGAGCTGTTTTTT. V gene TRBV6-1 combines with J gene TRBJ2-2; TRBD2 might be the D (6 bases). Germline CDR1 and CDR2: MNHNS and SASEGT. The CDR3 length is 15 residues. Trimming shortened V by 2 bases and J by 2 bases, and 9 bases separated the two germline ends.